These 22 T cell receptor beta chains share one sample of origin, sequenced in a study of OX40 agonist ivuxolimab in advanced cancers. The table came from immunoSEQ multiplex PCR; TCRdb's copy has only in-frame clones and leaves some out. The sample records over 50,000 clones, about 80% being singletons. Sequencing was performed on CD4+ or CD8+ T cells sorted from blood, taken in a trial of the OX40 agonist ivuxolimab. The receptors were gathered from an adult with an advanced solid tumor such as melanoma, head and neck, liver or kidney cancer.

V and J are TRBV2 and TRBJ2-1, with TRBD2 as a possible D gene (5 bases). Germline-derived CDR1 and CDR2 are SNHLY and FYNNEI. Trimming left V 8 bases short and J 6 bases short, with 17 bases between. The CDR3 loop spans 14 amino acids. The CDR3 nucleotides read TGTGCCAGCCTGGACGGGGAGTATATCAATGAGCAGTTCTTC. Translated, it gives CASLDGEYINEQFF.

The rearrangement joins TRBV6-5 to TRBJ2-7; D unresolved. This CDR3 region has 11 residues. With 8 bases removed from V and 5 bases from J, the gap between germline ends came to 10 bases. Germline assignment: CDR1 MNHEY and CDR2 SVGAGI. The CDR3 protein is CASYPPHEQYF. The CDR3 DNA reads as TGTGCCAGCTACCCCCCGCACGAGCAGTACTTC.

The chain uses TRBV5-1 and TRBJ2-5; 8 nucleotides match TRBD1. Per germline, CDR1 SGHRS and CDR2 YFSETQ. J was trimmed by 2 bases and V by 0 bases; bases with no gene match: 6. The CDR3 runs 16 residues. The CDR3 DNA follows: TGCGCCAGCAGCTTGGGGACAGGGCGGTGGCAAGAGACCCAGTACTTC. Its translation: CASSLGTGRWQETQYF. Looking up the rest from reference TRBV5-1 and TRBJ2-5 gives the full variable domain: KAGVTQTPRYLIKTRGQQVTLSCSPISGHRSVSWYQQTPGQGLQFLFEYFSETQRNKGNFPGRFSGRQFSNSRSEMNVSTLELGDSALYLCASSLGTGRWQETQYFGPGTRLLVL.

This chain uses TRBV5-1 with TRBJ2-3; D perhaps matches TRBD2 (6 bases). CDR3 size: 18 residues. Germline V gene sequence: CDR1 SGHRS, CDR2 YFSETQ. V shed 2 bases and J shed 1 base, with 20 bases lying between them. CDR3 nucleotides: TGCGCCAGCAGCTTTGGGGCCCGACTAGGAGGGGGCACAGATACGCAGTATTTT. It encodes CASSFGARLGGGTDTQYF.

A note on this clone: Other DNA sequences within the sample encode an identical CDR3. This chain links TRBV18 with TRBJ1-4; TRBD1 is a possible D gene (5 bases). This CDR3 has 14 residues. Per the germline V gene, CDR1 is KGHSH and CDR2 is LQKENI. V shed 5 bases and J shed 0 bases, with 7 bases lying between them. CDR3 DNA sequence: TGTGCCAGCTCATCGACAGCAACTAATGAAAAACTGTTTTTT. Protein: CASSSTATNEKLFF.

The chain employs TRBV6-4 and TRBJ2-7, with 16 bases fitting TRBD2. The CDR3 runs to 17 residues. J lost 0 bases, V lost 6 bases, and 5 bases had no gene match. CDR1 is MRHNA, CDR2 SNTAGT, per germline. The DNA for the CDR3 is TGTGCCAGCAGGAAAGGGACTAGCGGGAGGGACTCCTACGAGCAGTACTTC. This encodes CASRKGTSGRDSYEQYF.

The V gene is TRBV11-2, the J gene TRBJ2-7, with 10 bases aligning to TRBD2. The trim removed 4 bases at V and 3 bases at J, leaving 3 bases unmatched. This CDR3 region has 14 residues. Looked up from germline, CDR1 is SGHAT and CDR2 is FQNNGV. In DNA, the CDR3 is TGTGCCAGCAGCTGGACTAGCGGTATCTACGAGCAGTACTTC. It translates to CASSWTSGIYEQYF.

The J gene is TRBJ1-2, the V gene TRBV30; 7 nucleotides align to TRBD1. The CDR3 has 13 amino acids. V gave up 0 bases and J gave up 4 bases; unmatched junction bases: 2. Germline V gene lookup returns CDR1 GTSNPN and CDR2 SVGIG (reference sequence). CDR3 residues: CAWSVQGSYGYTF. CDR3 in DNA: TGTGCCTGGAGTGTACAGGGGTCCTATGGCTACACCTTC.

The CDR3 nucleotides read TGTGCCAGCAGTGATCGAAGCCCGCCTGAAGCTTTCTTT. Protein: CASSDRSPPEAFF. This chain uses TRBV6-1 with TRBJ1-1; no reliable D call. V shed 3 bases and J shed 6 bases, with 11 bases lying between them. The CDR3 has 13 residues. Per germline, CDR1 MNHNS and CDR2 SASEGT.

The chain carries TRBV30 and TRBJ1-3, with D hard to call. Looked up from germline, CDR1 is GTSNPN and CDR2 is SVGIG (reference sequence). With 0 bases removed from V and 0 bases from J, the gap between germline ends came to 15 bases. The CDR3 covers 17 residues. DNA of the CDR3: TGTGCCTGGAGTGTACTTTTCCGGATGAGCTCTGGAAACACCATATATTTT. This sequence encodes CAWSVLFRMSSGNTIYF. Full variable domain (rest looked up from reference TRBV30 and TRBJ1-3): SQTIHQWPATLVQPVGSPLSLECTVEGTSNPNLYWYRQAAGRGLQLLFYSVGIGQISSEVPQNLSASRPQDRQFILSSKKLLLSDSGFYLCAWSVLFRMSSGNTIYFGEGSWLTVV.

The DNA for the CDR3 is TGTGCCAGCTCACCGTACACAATTGGTGGGGAGACCCAGTACTTC. It codes for CASSPYTIGGETQYF. The V gene is TRBV18, the J gene TRBJ2-5; D is uncertain. Trimming shortened V by 3 bases and J by 5 bases, and 16 bases separated the two germline ends. Germline values: CDR1 KGHSH, CDR2 LQKENI. The CDR3 totals 15 residues.

The genes are TRBV9 and TRBJ1-1, with D maybe TRBD1 (5 bases). The V gene lost 0 bases and the J gene lost 2 bases, with 14 bases spanning the gap. The germline V gene has CDR1 SGDLS and CDR2 YYNGEE. This CDR3 has 16 amino acids. CDR3 amino acids: CASSVATGDINTEAFF. CDR3 coding DNA: TGTGCCAGCAGCGTAGCGACGGGGGATATTAACACTGAAGCTTTCTTT.

The rearrangement joins TRBV18 to TRBJ1-3, with a possible D match to TRBD1 (5 bases). In germline, CDR1 is KGHSH, CDR2 LQKENI. The V gene lost 4 bases and the J gene lost 4 bases, with 14 bases spanning the gap. The CDR3 covers 15 residues. CDR3 amino acids: CASSREAGLGNTIYF. CDR3 DNA sequence: TGTGCCAGCTCACGTGAGGCGGGGCTCGGAAACACCATATATTTT.

The chain recombines TRBV5-6 with TRBJ1-4; D not resolved. Germline values: CDR1 SGHDT, CDR2 YYEEEE. The CDR3 is 16 residues long. Trimming left V 0 bases short and J 0 bases short, with 9 bases between. CDR3 coding DNA: TGTGCCAGCAGCTTGGTTGGAGATGCAACTAATGAAAAACTGTTTTTT. Translating it yields CASSLVGDATNEKLFF.

The gene calls are TRBV7-3 and TRBJ2-1, with TRBD1 matching 11 bases. The CDR3 loop spans 16 amino acids. The V and J ends lost 5 bases and 4 bases, in that order; junction bases with no gene match: 7. Germline CDR1 and CDR2: SGHTA and FQGTGA. In DNA, the CDR3 is TGTGCCAGCAGCACAGCCGGGACAGGGGGTTACAATGAGCAGTTCTTC. As protein: CASSTAGTGGYNEQFF.

The CDR3 region is CASSLQGVVNTEAFF. Written as DNA, the CDR3 is TGCGCCAGCAGCTTGCAGGGAGTGGTGAACACTGAAGCTTTCTTT. This rearrangement joins TRBV5-1 to TRBJ1-1; a possible D gene is TRBD1 (5 bases). CDR3 length: 15 amino acids. V was clipped by 1 base and J by 0 bases, with 10 bases between them. Germline CDR1 and CDR2: SGHRS and YFSETQ.

V is TRBV30 and J is TRBJ1-4, with D unresolved. The germline gives CDR1 GTSNPN, CDR2 SVGIG (reference sequence). The CDR3 covers 13 residues. Trimming cost V 3 bases and J 4 bases, with 9 bases left between them. In DNA, the CDR3 is TGTGCCTGGAGGGCAGCGGATAATGAAAAACTGTTTTTT. It translates to CAWRAADNEKLFF.

The CDR3 DNA sequence: TGCGCCAGCAGCCAGGGTATCTTTGACAGGGCGGGCAATGAGCAGTTCTTC. It yields the protein CASSQGIFDRAGNEQFF. The rearrangement links TRBV4-1 to TRBJ2-1; 7 nucleotides agree with TRBD1. The trim removed 3 bases at V and 6 bases at J, leaving 14 bases unmatched. This CDR3 is 17 amino acids long. CDR1 is MGHRA, CDR2 YSYEKL, per germline.

The genes are TRBV18 and TRBJ2-5, with 11 bases identical to TRBD2. Germline V gives CDR1 KGHSH, CDR2 LQKENI. V was pared by 2 bases and J by 4 bases, with 3 bases of the junction left unmatched. There are 15 residues in the CDR3. This chain's CDR3 is CASSPGTSGRETQYF. CDR3 in DNA: TGTGCCAGCTCACCAGGGACTAGCGGCCGAGAGACCCAGTACTTC.

This clone was counted between two and nine times. The V call is TRBV6-5, the J call TRBJ2-1; maybe TRBD1 (6 bases). CDR1 is MNHEY, CDR2 SVGAGI, per germline. CDR3 length: 11 amino acids. The germline V and J ends were trimmed by 6 bases and 9 bases, with 9 bases remaining between them. CDR3 coding DNA: TGTGCCAGCAGCCAGGGGAGTGAGCAGTTCTTC. Protein: CASSQGSEQFF.

The V gene is TRBV19, the J gene TRBJ2-2; no clear D. With 5 bases removed from V and 3 bases from J, the gap between germline ends came to 4 bases. The CDR3 runs 12 residues. Germline V lookup: CDR1 LNHDA, CDR2 SQIVND (reference sequence). CDR3 loop: CASSDYTGELFF. DNA for the CDR3: TGTGCCAGTAGTGACTACACCGGGGAGCTGTTTTTT.

As DNA, the CDR3 is TGTGCCAGCTCCGTCATTGGGAGGGGGATTGGGGAGCAGTTCTTC. It is translated as CASSVIGRGIGEQFF. The rearrangement joins TRBV6-5 to TRBJ2-1; tentative D call: TRBD2 (7 bases). Germline V gene data show CDR1 as MNHEY and CDR2 as SVGAGI. The CDR3 is made up of 15 amino acids. V lost 8 bases to trimming and J lost 10 bases, with 24 bases between them.